Presented here are 21 T cell receptor beta chains from one specimen sequenced in a study of blood T cell repertoires in COVID-19. The method was immunoSEQ multiplex PCR; TCRdb's version includes in-frame clones alone and lacks a portion of them. This sample yields some 300,000 clones, of which around 89% are seen a single time; over 5% belongs to the top ten. Sequencing was done on a sample of peripheral blood. Receptors were obtained from a woman aged 45-59 years with COVID-19, enrolled during active disease.

V and J are TRBV14 and TRBJ2-1; 7 bases fit TRBD1. This CDR3 has 19 amino acids. V gave up 0 bases and J gave up 3 bases; unmatched junction bases: 14. Germline values: CDR1 SGHDN, CDR2 FVKESK. CDR3 region: CASSQEGPKTGASYNEQFF. For the CDR3, the DNA is TGTGCCAGCAGCCAAGAGGGGCCCAAAACAGGGGCGAGCTACAATGAGCAGTTCTTC.

The rearrangement joins TRBV7-2 to TRBJ2-3, with 8 bases fitting TRBD2. Germline loops: CDR1 SGHTA, CDR2 FQGNSA. The J segment lost 5 bases and the V segment lost 0 bases, leaving 10 bases of the junction unmatched. The CDR3 runs to 17 residues. The CDR3 spells CASSLARAGVRGDTQYF. The CDR3 bases are TGTGCCAGCAGCTTAGCGCGAGCGGGAGTGCGAGGAGATACGCAGTATTTT. The full variable domain, completed using reference TRBV7-2 and TRBJ2-3, is GAGVSQSPSNKVTEKGKDVELRCDPISGHTALYWYRQSLGQGLEFLIYFQGNSAPDKSGLPSDRFSAERTGGSVSTLTIQRTQQEDSAVYLCASSLARAGVRGDTQYFGPGTRLTVL.

This chain's CDR3 is CASSLDGLNTEAFF. The CDR3 bases are TGTGCCAGCAGCTTAGATGGCCTGAACACTGAAGCTTTCTTT. This sequence joins TRBV7-8 and TRBJ1-1, with D hard to call. Trimming pared 1 base from V and 0 bases from J, leaving 6 bases between. The CDR3 runs 14 residues. Germline V gene sequence: CDR1 SGHVS, CDR2 FQNEAQ.

The CDR3 bases are TGTGCCAGCAGCCTCAGGACAGGTAGGGGCACTGAAGCTTTCTTT. Its protein is CASSLRTGRGTEAFF. V and J are TRBV5-6 and TRBJ1-1; 7 bases match TRBD1. This CDR3 is built from 15 residues. The V gene's germline CDR1 is SGHDT and CDR2 YYEEEE. Unmatched junction bases numbered 10, after V lost 4 bases and J lost 4 bases.

In its sample, this clone was seen a few times. The rearrangement uses TRBV7-9 and TRBJ1-4; D not resolved. The CDR3 runs to 15 residues. V gave up 4 bases and J gave up 4 bases, with 13 bases separating them. From germline, CDR1 is SEHNR and CDR2 FQNEAQ (reference sequence). CDR3 protein: CASSSGGQFNEKLFF. In DNA, the CDR3 is TGTGCCAGCAGCTCCGGCGGGCAGTTTAATGAAAAACTGTTTTTT.

This chain's CDR3 is CASSLEKESSGSNPHEQYF. The CDR3 DNA reads as TGCGCCAGCAGCTTGGAAAAAGAATCTAGCGGGAGCAATCCCCACGAGCAGTACTTC. The chain has TRBV5-1 and TRBJ2-7; 10 bases are shared with TRBD2. Per the germline V gene, CDR1 is SGHRS and CDR2 is YFSETQ. V was pared by 0 bases and J by 5 bases, with 17 bases of the junction left unmatched. The CDR3 runs to 19 residues.

The V call is TRBV24-1, the J call TRBJ2-7; possible D gene TRBD1, 6 bases. CDR1 and CDR2 (germline): KGHDR, SFDVKD. The ends were cut back, 3 bases at V and 4 bases at J, with 9 bases in the middle. The CDR3 loop spans 13 amino acids. The CDR3 reads CATSDDRGYEQYF. The CDR3 DNA reads TGTGCCACCAGTGATGATAGGGGGTACGAGCAGTACTTC.

This clone was counted between two and nine times. The chain recombines TRBV24-1 with TRBJ2-3, with D perhaps TRBD1 (5 bases). There are 15 residues in the CDR3. From germline, CDR1 is KGHDR and CDR2 SFDVKD. Trimming took off 0 bases at V and 2 bases at J, with 8 bases between the two ends. The DNA of the CDR3 is TGTGCCACCAGTGATTTGACTGGGGCCACAGATACGCAGTATTTT. Amino acid sequence: CATSDLTGATDTQYF.

This clone was seen a single time. The V and J genes are TRBV7-9 and TRBJ2-7, with a possible D match to TRBD1 (5 bases). Trimming took off 3 bases at V and 3 bases at J, with 9 bases between the two ends. There are 13 residues in the CDR3. Germline V gene sequence: CDR1 SEHNR, CDR2 FQNEAQ (reference sequence). CDR3 sequence: CASSLGQDYEQYF. The CDR3 DNA sequence: TGTGCCAGCAGCTTGGGGCAGGACTACGAGCAGTACTTC.

This clone was seen once. The chain combines TRBV2 with TRBJ1-4; the D gene is possibly TRBD1 (6 bases). Germline assignment: CDR1 SNHLY and CDR2 FYNNEI. This CDR3 is built from 14 residues. Trimming shortened V by 10 bases and J by 1 base, and 13 bases separated the two germline ends. The CDR3 bases are TGTGCCACCACACAACAGGGAACTAATGAAAAACTGTTTTTT. This encodes CATTQQGTNEKLFF.

CDR3 loop: CASSKGTGGKVTGYTF. The CDR3 coding sequence is TGTGCCAGCAGCAAAGGGACAGGGGGTAAAGTTACTGGCTACACCTTC. The rearrangement links TRBV21-1 to TRBJ1-2; the table names TRBD1, a call not compared with the DNA. TRBV21-1 is marked as a pseudogene. CDR3 length equals 16 residues.

V is TRBV4-1 and J is TRBJ2-7, with TRBD2 matching over 11 bases. V shed 3 bases and J 4 bases; nucleotides not matched to a gene: 8. The CDR3 contains 16 residues. In germline, CDR1 is MGHRA, CDR2 YSYEKL. The CDR3 sequence is CASSQLTSGRRYEQYF. For the CDR3, the DNA is TGCGCCAGCAGCCAGCTTACTAGCGGGAGACGGTACGAGCAGTACTTC.

This clone was detected only once. V and J are TRBV30 and TRBJ2-5; 7 bases match TRBD1. The CDR3 runs 16 residues. Trimming removed 1 base from V and 7 bases from J; junction bases left unmatched: 15. Germline CDR1 is GTSNPN and CDR2 is SVGIG (reference sequence). The chain's CDR3 is CAWSETLTGSLLTQYF. CDR3 in DNA: TGTGCCTGGAGTGAAACCTTGACAGGGTCCCTCTTGACCCAGTACTTC.

The CDR3 DNA reads as TGCGCCAGCAGCCCTCATTCCAGGACTAGCGGAACAGATACGCAGTATTTT. Its translation is CASSPHSRTSGTDTQYF. The V gene is TRBV5-1, the J gene TRBJ2-3, with 10 positions matching TRBD2. This CDR3 region has 17 residues. CDR1 and CDR2 (germline): SGHRS, YFSETQ. The J segment lost 3 bases and the V segment lost 4 bases, leaving 11 bases of the junction unmatched.

This rearrangement joins TRBV6-1 to TRBJ1-5; D might be TRBD1 (5 bases). V was cut by 4 bases and J by 6 bases, with 19 bases left in between. Germline V CDR1 and CDR2: MNHNS, SASEGT. This CDR3 region has 16 residues. The DNA for the CDR3 is TGTGCCAGCAGTGGCCAATGGGGGGGAAAAGGTCAGCCCCAGCATTTT. It codes for CASSGQWGGKGQPQHF.

The rearrangement joins TRBV9 to TRBJ2-1, with TRBD1 as a possible D gene (5 bases). The CDR3 spans 15 residues. V lost 0 bases to trimming and J lost 9 bases, with 16 bases between them. Germline CDR1 and CDR2: SGDLS and YYNGEE. CDR3 loop: CASSVGGSSHREQFF. The DNA for the CDR3 is TGTGCCAGCAGCGTAGGGGGCAGCAGTCACCGTGAGCAGTTCTTC.

The table lists this clone with a few counts. V usage is TRBV11-3 and J usage is TRBJ2-7; 11 bases align to TRBD2. CDR3 length equals 14 residues. J lost 2 bases, V lost 5 bases, and 2 bases had no gene match. Germline lookup yields CDR1 SGHNT and CDR2 YENEEA. The CDR3 protein is CASSLAGGTYEQYF. In nucleotides, the CDR3 is TGTGCCAGCAGCCTAGCGGGAGGTACCTACGAGCAGTACTTC.

The rearrangement links TRBV27 to TRBJ2-1, with 7 nucleotides matching TRBD2. CDR1 and CDR2 from the germline V gene are MNHEY and SMNVEV (reference sequence). The CDR3 runs to 17 residues. The V segment lost 2 bases and the J segment 3 bases; nucleotides outside the gene matches: 10. CDR3 amino acids: CASSLGGGRRLYNEQFF. DNA for the CDR3: TGTGCCAGCAGTTTAGGGGGGGGGAGGAGACTCTACAATGAGCAGTTCTTC.

The chain employs TRBV2 and TRBJ1-1; a weak D match, TRBD1 (5 bases). This CDR3 is 13 amino acids long. Germline V gives CDR1 SNHLY, CDR2 FYNNEI. V gave up 3 bases and J gave up 6 bases, with 11 bases separating them. Written as DNA, the CDR3 is TGTGCCAGCAGTGATCAGGGTCTCGCTGAAGCTTTCTTT. Its translation is CASSDQGLAEAFF.

V gene TRBV29-1 combines with J gene TRBJ1-2; 7 nucleotides line up with TRBD1. Germline-derived CDR1 and CDR2 are SQVTM and ANQGSEA. V lost 5 bases to trimming and J lost 4 bases; unmatched junction nucleotides: 7. The CDR3 extends over 13 amino acids. The CDR3 DNA reads as TGCAGCGTTACAGGGGAAGGCGGCTATGGCTACACCTTC. As protein: CSVTGEGGYGYTF.

The chain is built from TRBV15 and TRBJ1-1; D call uncertain. Germline V gives CDR1 LNHNV, CDR2 YYDKDF (reference sequence). The CDR3 is 15 residues long. Trimming cost V 0 bases and J 1 base, with 9 bases left between them. The DNA of the CDR3 is TGTGCCACCAGCAGAGATGGCAGACAGAACACTGAAGCTTTCTTT. Its protein is CATSRDGRQNTEAFF.